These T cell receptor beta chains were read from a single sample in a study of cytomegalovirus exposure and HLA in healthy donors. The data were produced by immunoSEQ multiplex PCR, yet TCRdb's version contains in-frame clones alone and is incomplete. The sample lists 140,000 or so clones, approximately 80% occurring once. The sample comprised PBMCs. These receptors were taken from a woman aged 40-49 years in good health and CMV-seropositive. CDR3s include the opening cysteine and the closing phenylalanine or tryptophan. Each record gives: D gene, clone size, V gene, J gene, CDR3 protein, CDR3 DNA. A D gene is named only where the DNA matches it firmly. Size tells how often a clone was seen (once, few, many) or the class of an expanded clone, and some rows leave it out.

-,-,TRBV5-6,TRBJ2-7,CASSPTGLSYEQYF,TGTGCCAGCAGCCCTACAGGGCTATCCTACGAGCAGTACTTC
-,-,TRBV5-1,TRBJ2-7,CASSLIRGLIYEQYF,TGCGCCAGCAGCTTAATCAGAGGACTAATTTACGAGCAGTACTTC
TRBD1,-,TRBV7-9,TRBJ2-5,CASSVTGRQTQYF,TGTGCCAGCAGCGTGACAGGGCGGCAGACCCAGTACTTC
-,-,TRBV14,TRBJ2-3,CASSQALLGDTQYF,TGTGCCAGCAGCCAAGCGTTACTAGGGGATACGCAGTATTTT
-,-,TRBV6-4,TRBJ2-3,CASSETGVASDTQYF,TGTGCCAGCAGTGAGACGGGAGTGGCGTCAGATACGCAGTATTTT
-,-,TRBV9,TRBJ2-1,CASSVEPGSSYNEQFF,TGTGCCAGCAGCGTAGAGCCCGGGAGCTCCTACAATGAGCAGTTCTTC
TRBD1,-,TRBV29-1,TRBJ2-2,CSARTGNTGELFF,TGCAGCGCCCGGACAGGGAACACCGGGGAGCTGTTTTTT
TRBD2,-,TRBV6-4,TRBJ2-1,CASSDTSGVTSEQFF,TGTGCCAGCAGTGACACTAGCGGGGTTACAAGTGAGCAGTTCTTC
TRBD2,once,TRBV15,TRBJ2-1,CATSRGASGRARFRDEQFF,TGTGCCACCAGCAGAGGCGCTAGCGGGAGGGCCAGGTTTCGGGATGAGCAGTTCTTC
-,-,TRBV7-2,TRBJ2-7,CASTPGGGVGEQYF,TGTGCCAGCACCCCCGGGGGAGGCGTCGGGGAGCAGTACTTC
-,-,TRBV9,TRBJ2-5,CASSQGREETQYF,TGTGCCAGCAGCCAGGGTAGGGAAGAGACCCAGTACTTC
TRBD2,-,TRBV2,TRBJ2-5,CARYSGVAGAPSPQYF,TGTGCCCGCTACTCAGGTGTAGCGGGGGCCCCTTCGCCCCAGTACTTC
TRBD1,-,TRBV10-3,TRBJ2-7,CAISEQGTGEQYF,TGTGCCATCAGTGAACAGGGGACGGGGGAGCAGTACTTC
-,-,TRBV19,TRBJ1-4,CASSIQGGEKLFF,TGTGCCAGTAGTATTCAGGGTGGTGAAAAACTGTTTTTT
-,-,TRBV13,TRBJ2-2,CASSLIPGELFF,TGTGCCAGCAGCTTAATCCCGGGGGAGCTGTTTTTT
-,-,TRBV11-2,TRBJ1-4,CASSRTQGNEKLFF,TGTGCCAGCAGCCGAACTCAGGGGAATGAAAAACTGTTTTTT
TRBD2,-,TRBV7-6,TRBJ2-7,CASSLGREAVYEQYF,TGTGCCAGCAGCTTAGGGCGGGAGGCTGTCTACGAGCAGTACTTC
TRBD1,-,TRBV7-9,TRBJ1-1,CASSSTGGGTEAFF,TGTGCCAGCAGCTCGACAGGGGGAGGAACTGAAGCTTTCTTT
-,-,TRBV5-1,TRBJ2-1,CASSPRDYNEQFF,TGCGCCAGCAGCCCCCGGGACTACAATGAGCAGTTCTTC
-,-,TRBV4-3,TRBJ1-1,CASSQDRTVAEAFF,TGCGCCAGCAGCCAAGACAGGACAGTCGCTGAAGCTTTCTTT
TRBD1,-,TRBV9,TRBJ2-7,CASSPDPGQMREQYF,TGTGCCAGCAGCCCCGACCCGGGACAGATGAGGGAGCAGTACTTC
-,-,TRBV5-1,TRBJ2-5,CASSTGQQETQYF,TGCGCCAGCAGCACCGGACAACAAGAGACCCAGTACTTC
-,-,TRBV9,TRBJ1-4,CASSVGVANEKLFF,TGTGCCAGCAGCGTGGGAGTAGCTAATGAAAAACTGTTTTTT